This T cell receptor (beta chain) comes out of a study of blood T cell repertoires in COVID-19. About the study: Some COVID-19 samples were acute and others convalescent; all came from the United States, Italy and Spain. From T cells, B-cell-depleted T cells, or PBMCs came the material, which was cDNA or gDNA.

V dropped 1 base and J dropped 4 bases, with 10 bases sitting between them. CDR1 and CDR2 from the germline V gene are LGHDT and YNNKEL (reference sequence). The CDR3 loop spans 15 amino acids. Sequencing was performed with immunoSEQ multiplex PCR; in TCRdb, only in-frame clones are kept and a portion is missing. Here the sample spans hundreds of thousands of clones, 75% to 90% being singletons. The study recruited people aged 18 to 89 years across 24 US areas. Two negative PCRs, clearance, or symptom resolution characterized the recovered Cohort 3 donors. This TCR was sampled from a man aged 35 to 55 who had recovered from COVID-19. Sequenced material: PBMCs or T cells enriched from blood (not recorded which). The chain combines TRBV3-1 (or the pseudogene TRBV3-2) with TRBJ1-4, with no clear D. CDR3 protein: CASSQGVKSNEKLFF. The CDR3, as DNA: TGTGCCAGCAGCCAAGGCGTGAAGAGTAATGAAAAACTGTTTTTT.